This T cell receptor (beta chain) was sequenced in a study of T cells in Graves' hyperthyroidism and ophthalmopathy (dated by TCRdb to the late 2010s). A note on the overall study: A discovery cohort of 95 to 100 patients, fewer than 50 with Graves' ophthalmopathy and 55 to 65 with stable Graves' hyperthyroidism, was used to find distinguishing TCR V-J signatures. Prospective prediction of ophthalmopathy was tested in an independent validation cohort consisting of fewer than 20 hyperthyroidism patients and around 16 patients who later progressed to ophthalmopathy. In more than five Graves' hyperthyroidism patients, the study also compared T-cell repertoires from thyroid tissue with T-cell repertoires from blood. After blood sampling, hyperthyroidism patients were treated with methimazole at a starting dose of 30 mg daily, and ophthalmopathy patients were treated with high-dose intravenous methylprednisolone. According to the paper, TCR Vbeta CDR3 sequencing was carried out on over 130 peripheral blood samples, which came from fewer than 50 ophthalmopathy, around 74 hyperthyroidism and some 17 progressor patients. The 75 to 100 discovery patients were randomly split 7:3 into training and test sets. Points the paper makes about the study in general: During validation, the model predicted progression to ophthalmopathy a median of roughly 7.1 months ahead of onset, with more than 55% sensitivity and under 85% specificity. Ophthalmopathy was separated from stable hyperthyroidism by a 13 V-J signature model, with around 90% sensitivity and 81% to 83% specificity obtained in cross-validation and 80%/75% obtained in testing. Most expanded thyroid clonotypes (frequency above 0.001) were also detected in blood, a finding suggesting that blood repertoires may reflect thyroid immune responses. No statistical method was used to fix the sample size in advance, and group allocation was not hidden from the investigators.

Any patient with an uncontrolled infection, another autoimmune disease, pregnancy or lactation was excluded. Diagnoses were based on clinical symptoms, serum thyroxine and TRAb, thyroid ultrasound and orbital computed tomography. Total RNA was extracted using Trizol reagent, and RNA quality was assessed on an Agilent 2100 Bioanalyzer. The sample holds a few counts of this clonotype. The antigen it recognizes is unknown. No base qualities exist here, and no much larger clone lies one base off it. Amplification of TCR beta CDR3 regions was carried out from RNA transcripts. The TCR CDR3 was subjected to a first round of RT-PCR using the HTBI primer set and the Qiagen OneStep RT-PCR kit. Libraries were constructed in a second round of multiplex PCR, after which size selection and purification were carried out. The libraries were sequenced on an Illumina HiSeq2000 using paired-end 100 bp reads. The published analysis was carried out like this. SOAPnuke was used to process the raw data, removing reads that contained adapters or uncalled bases, had a mean Phred below 15, or lacked an exact match to the constant primer or identifier. High-quality paired reads were merged using COPE v1.2.5, and each unique nucleotide sequence was defined as a clonotype. MiTCR v1.1 was used to align clonotypes to the IMGT TRBV, TRBD and TRBJ reference segments. Analysis was restricted to V-J combinations with a frequency above 0.0001, which covered roughly 99% of repertoires. A TCS score was defined as the ratio of F50 (clonal expansion) to E x V (chaos), with BLOSUM62-based TCRdist applied between CDR3 peptides within each V-J. Welch's t-statistics and random forest reduced 450 to 600 V-J features to around 14, which were used in a naive Bayes classifier (R e1071). Thyroid-blood repertoire similarity was quantified with the Morisita-Horn index. The public reads were reanalyzed by TCRdb: fastp trimming at Q25, MiXCR alignment, in-frame beta chains only. Rows with one shared CDR3 protein collapse into an entry with the most common genes and DNA. It is TCRdb's table, rather than the study itself, that gives the V and J calls and clone size. This sample is represented by over 500,000 distinct CDR3 sequences; approximately 48% of them were singletons. The ten top clones hold about 45% of the sample.

This TCR was sampled from an adult woman with Graves' disease, either hyperthyroidism or ophthalmopathy (not recorded which). The sequenced material came from peripheral blood or thyroid tissue (not recorded which).

The bases read TGTGCCAGCAGCCCACCGGGACTAGCGGGAACCGGGGAGCTGTTTTTT. Its translation reads: CASSPPGLAGTGELFF. The chain employs TRBV4-2 and TRBJ2-2; 13 central nucleotides agree with TRBD2. In the germline V gene, CDR1 corresponds to LGHNA and CDR2 to YNFKEQ. The germline V end is reduced by 4 bases and the J end by 5 bases; junction bases left unmatched: 4. The CDR3 contains 16 residues, cysteine and phenylalanine counted. Kept here is only the CDR3 DNA, which spans 48 bases and is read in frame from base 1.